This T cell receptor (beta chain) was sequenced in a study of shared clonotypes between healthy human individuals. Whole-study context: The people who gave samples were a couple of women and a few men aged 18 to 49.

TCRdb keeps only in-frame clones here, not all; method: immunoSEQ multiplex PCR. The table records 450,000 or so clones, around 77% of them present only once. The CDR3 is 12 amino acids. Trimming removed 4 bases from V and 7 bases from J; junction bases left unmatched: 7. Germline values: CDR1 SQVTM, CDR2 ANQGSEA. The sequence came from a middle-aged woman in good health. Some clones in this sample may be carry-over from other donors' samples. Source material: PBMCs. V is TRBV29-1 and J is TRBJ2-7; 7 nucleotides line up with TRBD2. CDR3 DNA: TGCAGCGTTGCGGCTAGCGGCCTGGAGCAGTACTTC. Translation: CSVAASGLEQYF.